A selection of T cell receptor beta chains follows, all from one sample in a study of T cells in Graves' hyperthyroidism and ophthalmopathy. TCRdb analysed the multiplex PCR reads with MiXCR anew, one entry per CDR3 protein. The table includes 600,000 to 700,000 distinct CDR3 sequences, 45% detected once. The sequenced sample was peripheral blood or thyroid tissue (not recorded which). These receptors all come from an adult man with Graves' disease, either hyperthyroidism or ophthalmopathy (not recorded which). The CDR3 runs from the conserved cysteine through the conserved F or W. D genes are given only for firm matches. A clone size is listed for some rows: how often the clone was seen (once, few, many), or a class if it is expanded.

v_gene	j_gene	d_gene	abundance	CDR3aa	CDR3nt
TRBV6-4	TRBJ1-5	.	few	CASGGRGWDQPQHF	TGTGCCAGCGGCGGCAGGGGATGGGATCAGCCCCAGCATTTT
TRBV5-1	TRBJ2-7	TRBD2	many	CASSLAGGLSYEQYF	TGCGCCAGCAGCTTGGCGGGAGGTCTTTCCTACGAGCAGTACTTC
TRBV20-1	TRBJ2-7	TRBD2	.	CSARVAGGANQRSYEQYF	TGCAGTGCTAGGGTAGCGGGAGGGGCCAACCAAAGATCCTACGAGCAGTACTTC
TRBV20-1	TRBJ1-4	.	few	CSARDSERNEKLFF	TGCAGTGCTCGGGATTCTGAGCGTAATGAAAAACTGTTTTTT
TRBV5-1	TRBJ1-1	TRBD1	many	CASSGTGGNTEAFF	TGCGCCAGCAGCGGGACAGGAGGGAACACTGAAGCTTTCTTT
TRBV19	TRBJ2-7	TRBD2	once	CASSMQGYGGDEQYF	TGTGCCAGTAGTATGCAGGGCTACGGGGGGGACGAGCAGTACTTC
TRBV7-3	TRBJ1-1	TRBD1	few	CASSLAGGRDEAFF	TGTGCCAGCAGCTTGGCAGGGGGTAGGGATGAAGCTTTCTTT
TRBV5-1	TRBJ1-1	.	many	CASSLAQMNTEAFF	TGCGCCAGCAGCTTGGCTCAGATGAACACTGAAGCTTTCTTT
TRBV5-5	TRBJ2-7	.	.	CASSLVGGSLSYEQYF	TGTGCCAGCAGCTTGGTTGGAGGTTCCCTCTCCTACGAGCAGTACTTC
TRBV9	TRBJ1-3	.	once	CASRLAGDTIYF	TGTGCCAGCAGACTAGCGGGAGACACCATATATTTT
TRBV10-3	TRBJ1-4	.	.	CAARGTPATNEKLFF	TGTGCCGCGCGCGGGACACCTGCAACTAATGAAAAACTGTTTTTT
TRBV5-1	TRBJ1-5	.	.	CASSLAGQTYQPQHF	TGCGCCAGCAGCTTGGCTGGACAGACCTATCAGCCCCAGCATTTT
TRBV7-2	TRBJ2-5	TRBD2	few	CASSLVAGGTETQYF	TGTGCCAGCAGCTTAGTGGCGGGGGGGACGGAGACCCAGTACTTC
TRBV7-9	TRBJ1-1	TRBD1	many	CASSLGQGNTEAFF	TGTGCCAGCAGTCTGGGACAGGGGAACACTGAAGCTTTCTTT
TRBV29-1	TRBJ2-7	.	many	CSVERGPTYEQYF	TGCAGCGTTGAGCGGGGGCCTACCTACGAGCAGTACTTC
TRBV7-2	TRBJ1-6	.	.	CARAIGQGHSPLHF	TGTGCTAGAGCAATTGGGCAGGGCCATTCACCCCTCCACTTT
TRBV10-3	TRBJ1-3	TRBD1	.	CAISGTGAGNTIYF	TGTGCCATCAGTGGGACAGGAGCTGGAAACACCATATATTTT